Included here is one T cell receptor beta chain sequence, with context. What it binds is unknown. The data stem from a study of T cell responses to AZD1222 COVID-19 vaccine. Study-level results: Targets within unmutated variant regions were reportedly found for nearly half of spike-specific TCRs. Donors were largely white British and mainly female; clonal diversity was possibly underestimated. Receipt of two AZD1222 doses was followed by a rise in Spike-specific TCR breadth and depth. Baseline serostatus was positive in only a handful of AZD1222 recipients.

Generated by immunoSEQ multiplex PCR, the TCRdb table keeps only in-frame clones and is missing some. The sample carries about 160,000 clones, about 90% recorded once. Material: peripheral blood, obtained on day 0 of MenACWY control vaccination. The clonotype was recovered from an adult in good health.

The CDR3: CASSPTQWGAGYTF. CDR3 nucleotides: TGTGCCAGCAGCCCAACCCAATGGGGGGCTGGCTACACCTTC. This chain links TRBV7-2 with TRBJ1-2; tentative D call: TRBD1 (6 bases). CDR1 SGHTA and CDR2 FQGNSA come from the germline V gene. Deletions cut 5 bases from V and 7 bases from J, with 17 bases between. The CDR3 has 14 residues.